This TCR beta chain was captured by sequencing in a study of somatic mutations in cytotoxic T cells in rheumatoid arthritis. Study summary: After diagnosis, patient blood (over 29 ml EDTA) was drawn right away, before any treatment was given. Study-wide findings and caveats: No age-related increase in CD8+ clonality was seen in healthy controls, but one was seen in rheumatoid arthritis patients.

Libraries were prepared by immunoSEQ multiplex PCR; TCRdb keeps only in-frame clonotypes and omits some of them. The table has about 23,000 clones, approximately 78% seen once. In the case of this clone: What it binds is not known.

The CDR3 is 18 amino acids. Between the trimmed V and J ends, which lost 0 bases and 0 bases, there was a span of 15 bases. Germline-derived CDR1 and CDR2 are LGHNA and YNFKEQ. The material sequenced was CD8+ T cells sorted from blood. The chain is built from TRBV4-2 and TRBJ1-3; D is ambiguous. The receptor comes from an adult with rheumatoid arthritis. The chain's CDR3 is CASSQDPLFGDSGNTIYF. For the CDR3, the DNA is TGTGCCAGCAGCCAAGATCCGTTGTTTGGGGACTCTGGAAACACCATATATTTT.